This section outlines one T cell receptor beta chain sequence together with its context. Profiling relied on immunoSEQ multiplex PCR, and the TCRdb table lists in-frame clones only, not all of them. The sample includes 300,000 to 350,000 clones, almost 90% of them seen just once. This entry is derived from a study of blood T cell repertoires in COVID-19. Across the study: The origin of the acute and convalescent COVID-19 samples was the United States, Italy and Spain.

V was pared by 0 bases and J by 4 bases, with 6 bases between. CDR1 is MNHEY and CDR2 is SVGAGI in the germline V gene. This CDR3 spans 13 amino acids. Cohort placement rested on clinical history that participants reported themselves. The receptor comes from a woman under 30 with acute COVID-19. Material for sequencing was PBMCs or T cells enriched from blood (not recorded which). The chain is built from TRBV6-5 and TRBJ1-2, with D hard to call. CDR3 loop: CASSYSDTYGYTF. The CDR3 bases are TGTGCCAGCAGTTACTCCGACACCTATGGCTACACCTTC.